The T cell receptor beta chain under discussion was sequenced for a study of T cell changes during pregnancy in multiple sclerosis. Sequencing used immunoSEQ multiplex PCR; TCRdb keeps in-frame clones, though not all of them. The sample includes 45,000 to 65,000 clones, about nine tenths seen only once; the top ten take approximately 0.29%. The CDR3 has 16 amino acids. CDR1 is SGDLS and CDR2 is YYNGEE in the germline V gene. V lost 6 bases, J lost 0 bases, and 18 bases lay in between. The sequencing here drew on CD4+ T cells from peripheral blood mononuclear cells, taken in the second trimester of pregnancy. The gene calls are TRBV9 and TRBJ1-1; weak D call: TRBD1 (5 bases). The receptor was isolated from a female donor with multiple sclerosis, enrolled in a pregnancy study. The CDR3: CASTVGLQGMNTEAFF. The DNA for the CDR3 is TGTGCCAGCACTGTAGGGCTGCAGGGCATGAACACTGAAGCTTTCTTT.